These T cell receptor beta chains were read from a single sample in a study of T cell responses to AZD1222 COVID-19 vaccine. Assay used: immunoSEQ multiplex PCR; TCRdb lists only in-frame clones, some missing. Of around 180,000 clones in the sample, 90% were seen once. The sample in question was peripheral blood, obtained on day 0 of AZD1222 vaccination. The receptor source for this set is an adult in good health. CDR3s include the opening cysteine and the closing phenylalanine or tryptophan. The D gene is left open where the match is weak. Clone sizes are given selectively: once, few, many, or a class where the clone is expanded.

J gene: TRBJ2-1
clone size: .
V gene: TRBV4-3
D gene: .
CDR3 protein: CASSQVFGGGNEQFF
CDR3 DNA: TGCGCCAGCAGCCAAGTTTTCGGGGGTGGGAATGAGCAGTTCTTC

J gene: TRBJ2-1
clone size: .
V gene: TRBV19
D gene: .
CDR3 protein: CASRDEQFF
CDR3 DNA: TGTGCCAGTCGGGATGAGCAGTTCTTC

J gene: TRBJ1-6
clone size: .
V gene: TRBV7-9
D gene: TRBD1
CDR3 protein: CASSGTGNSPLHF
CDR3 DNA: TGTGCCAGTTCTGGGACAGGGAATTCACCCCTCCACTTT

J gene: TRBJ2-3
clone size: .
V gene: TRBV5-8
D gene: .
CDR3 protein: CASSITLTPSVGPGTDTQYF
CDR3 DNA: TGTGCCAGCAGCATCACCCTGACCCCATCAGTGGGACCTGGCACAGATACGCAGTATTTT

J gene: TRBJ2-1
clone size: .
V gene: TRBV9
D gene: TRBD2
CDR3 protein: CASSVGAGGPLNEQFF
CDR3 DNA: TGTGCCAGCAGCGTAGGAGCGGGGGGGCCTCTGAATGAGCAGTTCTTC

J gene: TRBJ1-1
clone size: once
V gene: TRBV5-4
D gene: TRBD1
CDR3 protein: CASSSGQGNTEAFF
CDR3 DNA: TGTGCCAGCAGCTCCGGACAGGGGAACACTGAAGCTTTCTTT

J gene: TRBJ2-5
clone size: few
V gene: TRBV7-9
D gene: .
CDR3 protein: CASSLVQGKETQYF
CDR3 DNA: TGTGCCAGCAGCTTAGTCCAAGGGAAAGAGACCCAGTACTTC

J gene: TRBJ2-5
clone size: .
V gene: TRBV6-1
D gene: .
CDR3 protein: CASSEAKRPYF
CDR3 DNA: TGTGCCAGCAGTGAAGCTAAGCGGCCGTACTTC

J gene: TRBJ1-2
clone size: .
V gene: TRBV6-1
D gene: TRBD1
CDR3 protein: CASSEDTGQGAVNYGYTF
CDR3 DNA: TGTGCCAGCAGTGAAGATACGGGACAGGGGGCGGTTAACTATGGCTACACCTTC

J gene: TRBJ1-6
clone size: .
V gene: TRBV28
D gene: .
CDR3 protein: CASSPDSRGYNSPLHF
CDR3 DNA: TGTGCCAGCAGCCCAGACTCTAGGGGATATAATTCACCCCTCCACTTT

J gene: TRBJ2-3
clone size: .
V gene: TRBV12-3/TRBV12-4
D gene: .
CDR3 protein: CASSKTDTQYF
CDR3 DNA: TGTGCCAGCAGTAAAACAGATACGCAGTATTTT

J gene: TRBJ1-1
clone size: .
V gene: TRBV5-1
D gene: .
CDR3 protein: CASSWGLGSPENTEAFF
CDR3 DNA: TGCGCCAGCAGCTGGGGGTTGGGCAGCCCGGAGAACACTGAAGCTTTCTTT

J gene: TRBJ1-3
clone size: .
V gene: TRBV7-9
D gene: .
CDR3 protein: CASSLAGTVGNTIYF
CDR3 DNA: TGTGCCAGCAGCTTAGCGGGGACTGTTGGAAACACCATATATTTT

J gene: TRBJ2-3
clone size: .
V gene: TRBV6-5
D gene: TRBD1
CDR3 protein: CASSYLRTGVTDTQYF
CDR3 DNA: TGTGCCAGCAGTTACCTACGGACAGGAGTCACAGATACGCAGTATTTT

J gene: TRBJ2-1
clone size: .
V gene: TRBV18
D gene: .
CDR3 protein: CASSPTKGSYNEQFF
CDR3 DNA: TGTGCCAGCTCACCGACGAAGGGGTCCTACAATGAGCAGTTCTTC

J gene: TRBJ2-5
clone size: .
V gene: TRBV14
D gene: TRBD2
CDR3 protein: CASSPTGGAWETQYF
CDR3 DNA: TGTGCCAGCAGCCCGACCGGGGGGGCCTGGGAGACCCAGTACTTC

J gene: TRBJ2-1
clone size: .
V gene: TRBV2
D gene: .
CDR3 protein: CASSERVINNEQFF
CDR3 DNA: TGTGCCAGCAGTGAAAGGGTCATCAACAATGAGCAGTTCTTC

J gene: TRBJ2-5
clone size: once
V gene: TRBV5-1
D gene: TRBD2
CDR3 protein: CASLSGGDGETQYF
CDR3 DNA: TGCGCCAGCCTTAGCGGGGGGGATGGAGAGACCCAGTACTTC

J gene: TRBJ2-7
clone size: .
V gene: TRBV19
D gene: .
CDR3 protein: CASSHRPGPSYEQYF
CDR3 DNA: TGTGCCAGTAGCCACCGGCCAGGCCCCTCCTACGAGCAGTACTTC

J gene: TRBJ1-6
clone size: .
V gene: TRBV4-2
D gene: .
CDR3 protein: CASSQEGANSPLHF
CDR3 DNA: TGTGCCAGCAGCCAAGAAGGGGCTAATTCACCCCTCCACTTT

J gene: TRBJ1-5
clone size: .
V gene: TRBV5-8
D gene: .
CDR3 protein: CASSLWGAGPSNQPQHF
CDR3 DNA: TGTGCCAGCAGCTTGTGGGGGGCAGGGCCGAGCAATCAGCCCCAGCATTTT

J gene: TRBJ2-3
clone size: .
V gene: TRBV7-9
D gene: .
CDR3 protein: CASSLRGEDTDTQYF
CDR3 DNA: TGTGCCAGCAGCTTGCGGGGCGAAGACACAGATACGCAGTATTTT

J gene: TRBJ1-4
clone size: .
V gene: TRBV18
D gene: TRBD1
CDR3 protein: CASSPRTGGKVANEKLFF
CDR3 DNA: TGTGCCAGCTCCCCTCGGACAGGGGGGAAGGTAGCTAATGAAAAACTGTTTTTT

J gene: TRBJ1-1
clone size: .
V gene: TRBV11-2
D gene: .
CDR3 protein: CASNRGQYTEAFF
CDR3 DNA: TGTGCCAGCAATAGAGGACAGTACACTGAAGCTTTCTTT

J gene: TRBJ1-2
clone size: .
V gene: TRBV12-3/TRBV12-4
D gene: .
CDR3 protein: CASSLVAGHGYTF
CDR3 DNA: TGTGCCAGCAGTTTAGTTGCAGGGCATGGCTACACCTTC

J gene: TRBJ1-2
clone size: .
V gene: TRBV30
D gene: .
CDR3 protein: CAWRPNYGYTF
CDR3 DNA: TGTGCCTGGAGGCCGAACTATGGCTACACCTTC